Below, 9 T cell receptor beta chains from the same sample are listed, as sequenced in a study of shared clonotypes between healthy human individuals. Libraries were prepared by immunoSEQ multiplex PCR; TCRdb keeps only in-frame clonotypes and omits some of them. The table records over a million clones, about 74% of them present only once. The sample was memory CD4+ T cells sorted from blood. Regarding subset: CD45RA-negative fraction. All receptors derive from a man aged 18 to 29 in good health.

CDR3 sequence (DNA): TGTGCCTGGCGGCCGCAAAACACCGGGGAGCTGTTTTTT. Translated, it gives CAWRPQNTGELFF. This chain connects TRBV30 to TRBJ2-2; D not resolved. V was trimmed by 5 bases and J by 2 bases, leaving 9 bases between them. Germline CDR1 reads GTSNPN; CDR2 reads SVGIG (reference sequence). The CDR3 runs 13 residues.

The J gene is TRBJ2-5, the V gene TRBV5-4; D may be TRBD1 (5 bases). The V gene lost 0 bases and the J gene lost 1 base, with 10 bases spanning the gap. This CDR3 contains 15 residues. Germline CDR1 reads SGHNT; CDR2 reads YYREEE (reference sequence). DNA for the CDR3: TGTGCCAGCAGCTTGGGGGCCAGGGTCCAAGAGACCCAGTACTTC. Translating it yields CASSLGARVQETQYF.

This clone was seen only a few times. The chain combines TRBV10-3 with TRBJ1-5, with D maybe TRBD1 (5 bases). CDR1 is ENHRY and CDR2 is SYGVKD in the germline V gene. The CDR3 length is 14 residues. V was clipped by 9 bases and J by 5 bases, with 17 bases between them. CDR3 sequence reads: CAILDIGPHQPQHF. The CDR3 nucleotides are TGTGCCATATTGGACATAGGCCCGCATCAGCCCCAGCATTTT.

J is TRBJ1-2 and V is TRBV29-1; D uncertain. The germline gives CDR1 SQVTM, CDR2 ANQGSEA. The CDR3 is 11 amino acids. The V end lost 1 base, the J end lost 0 bases, and 0 bases lay between the germline ends. CDR3 protein: CSVEANYGYTF. Here the CDR3 DNA reads TGCAGCGTTGAAGCTAACTATGGCTACACCTTC. Full variable domain (missing parts from reference TRBV29-1 and TRBJ1-2): SAVISQKPSRDICQRGTSLTIQCQVDSQVTMMFWYRQQPGQSLTLIATANQGSEATYESGFVIDKFPISRPNLTFSTLTVSNMSPEDSSIYLCSVEANYGYTFGSGTRLTVV.

The chain has TRBV6-5 and TRBJ2-7; TRBD1 matches 9 bases. Germline V lookup: CDR1 MNHEY, CDR2 SVGAGI. The V gene end was trimmed by 2 bases and the J gene end by 3 bases; junction bases not matched to a gene: 5. The CDR3 has 15 residues. CDR3 nucleotide sequence: TGTGCCAGCAGTTACGGGTGGGGACAGGGCTACGAGCAGTACTTC. The encoded protein is CASSYGWGQGYEQYF.

The gene calls are TRBV7-2 and TRBJ2-1; D is unclear. The CDR3 is 13 residues long. Germline loops: CDR1 SGHTA, CDR2 FQGNSA. V was trimmed by 3 bases and J by 6 bases, leaving 9 bases between them. For the CDR3, the DNA is TGTGCCAGCAGCTTCCGGGCCTTCAATGAGCAGTTCTTC. This sequence encodes CASSFRAFNEQFF.

This clone was detected only a few times. Different DNA sequences within this sample yield the same CDR3. This chain connects TRBV30 to TRBJ1-1; D not certain. Trimming shortened V by 4 bases and J by 0 bases, and 6 bases separated the two germline ends. This CDR3 has 12 residues. Germline values: CDR1 GTSNPN, CDR2 SVGIG (reference sequence). This chain's CDR3 is CAWTRLNTEAFF. CDR3 DNA: TGTGCCTGGACACGACTGAACACTGAAGCTTTCTTT.

In its sample, this clone was seen a few times. The chain recombines TRBV10-3 with TRBJ1-5; 8 bases are a match to TRBD1. The germline V gene encodes CDR1 ENHRY and CDR2 SYGVKD. The CDR3 spans 13 residues. J was trimmed by 8 bases and V by 10 bases; bases with no gene match: 10. DNA of the CDR3: TGTGCCACGACGGACAGGGAGTATGAGCCCCAGCATTTT. It translates to CATTDREYEPQHF.

The chain couples TRBV5-1 to TRBJ2-1, with 9 nucleotides matching TRBD2. CDR3 length equals 16 residues. V was clipped by 4 bases and J by 3 bases; unmatched bases: 8. CDR1 SGHRS and CDR2 YFSETQ come from the germline V gene. CDR3 bases: TGCGCCAGCAGCCCACCGACTAGCGGAAGCTACAATGAGCAGTTCTTC. It is translated as CASSPPTSGSYNEQFF.